This passage covers 16 T cell receptor beta chains from one sample sequenced in a study of cytomegalovirus exposure and HLA in healthy donors. The PCR had 60 Vbeta and 13 Jbeta primers. The repertoire was sequenced with immunoSEQ multiplex PCR; TCRdb's copy has only in-frame clones and lacks some. This sample's clone table lists some 82,000 clones. The sample consisted of PBMCs. The receptors derive from a woman aged 25 to 39 in good health and CMV-seronegative.

The V gene is TRBV30, the J gene TRBJ2-7; D remains unclear. Looked up from germline, CDR1 is GTSNPN and CDR2 is SVGIG (reference sequence). The CDR3 loop spans 11 amino acids. V gave up 1 base and J gave up 5 bases, with 6 bases separating them. In DNA form, the CDR3 reads TGTGCCTGGAGTGATAGTCACGAGCAGTACTTC. This gives the protein CAWSDSHEQYF.

This sequence joins TRBV5-4 and TRBJ2-1; TRBD2 matches at 14 bases. There are 15 residues in the CDR3. Per the germline V gene, CDR1 is SGHNT and CDR2 is YYREEE (reference sequence). The V and J ends lost 3 bases and 9 bases, in that order; junction bases with no gene match: 5. This CDR3 reads CASSSSGLAGAEQFF. The CDR3 DNA follows: TGTGCCAGCAGCTCATCGGGACTAGCGGGAGCTGAGCAGTTCTTC.

The chain employs TRBV7-9 and TRBJ1-1; D is perhaps TRBD1 (6 bases). The CDR3 runs 15 residues. Deletions cut 2 bases from V and 5 bases from J, with 15 bases between. Germline assignment: CDR1 SEHNR and CDR2 FQNEAQ (reference sequence). The CDR3 is CASSLSQTGSTEAFF. The CDR3 DNA reads TGTGCCAGCAGCTTAAGTCAAACAGGGTCGACTGAAGCTTTCTTT.

V gene TRBV5-1 combines with J gene TRBJ2-7; 11 bases map to TRBD1. Trimming at V came to 4 bases and at J to 5 bases, leaving 11 bases not matched to a gene. CDR3 size: 16 residues. The germline CDR1 and CDR2 sequences are SGHRS and YFSETQ. CDR3 sequence: CASSPGTGGFINEQYF. In DNA, the CDR3 is TGCGCCAGCAGCCCGGGGACAGGGGGGTTCATCAACGAGCAGTACTTC. Together with reference TRBV5-1 and TRBJ2-7, the CDR3 gives the full variable domain: KAGVTQTPRYLIKTRGQQVTLSCSPISGHRSVSWYQQTPGQGLQFLFEYFSETQRNKGNFPGRFSGRQFSNSRSEMNVSTLELGDSALYLCASSPGTGGFINEQYFGPGTRLTVT.

The V and J genes are TRBV5-1 and TRBJ1-1; 8 bases map to TRBD1. CDR3 length equals 19 residues. J gave up 1 base and V 1 base, and 15 bases lay outside the gene matches. Per germline, CDR1 SGHRS and CDR2 YFSETQ. DNA of the CDR3: TGCGCCAGCAGCTTGTACCCAATGGCAGGGGGCGAAGGGAACACTGAAGCTTTCTTT. Translating gives CASSLYPMAGGEGNTEAFF.

The rearrangement uses TRBV30 and TRBJ2-2, with 7 bases identical to TRBD1. V was clipped by 1 base and J by 6 bases; unmatched bases: 5. This CDR3 comprises 14 residues. The germline V gene encodes CDR1 GTSNPN and CDR2 SVGIG (reference sequence). CDR3 sequence: CAWSATGFAGELFF. In DNA, the CDR3 is TGTGCCTGGAGTGCGACAGGGTTTGCCGGGGAGCTGTTTTTT.

This chain joins TRBV4-1 and TRBJ1-4; D uncertain. This CDR3 region has 16 residues. With 0 bases removed from V and 0 bases from J, the gap between germline ends came to 8 bases. Germline V gene data show CDR1 as MGHRA and CDR2 as YSYEKL. CDR3 in amino acids: CASSQEAGATNEKLFF. The CDR3 region has the DNA TGCGCCAGCAGCCAAGAGGCCGGAGCAACTAATGAAAAACTGTTTTTT.

The chain carries TRBV30 and TRBJ1-4; D perhaps matches TRBD1 (6 bases). CDR1 GTSNPN and CDR2 SVGIG come from the germline V gene (reference sequence). V lost 3 bases to trimming and J lost 3 bases, with 11 bases between them. This CDR3 has 14 residues. The CDR3 loop reads CAWSKQGANEKLFF. CDR3 in DNA: TGTGCCTGGAGCAAACAGGGAGCTAATGAAAAACTGTTTTTT.

V usage is TRBV7-2 and J usage is TRBJ1-1, with unresolved D. With 0 bases removed from V and 5 bases from J, the gap between germline ends came to 10 bases. The germline V gene has CDR1 SGHTA and CDR2 FQGNSA. The CDR3 has 14 amino acids. The CDR3 DNA reads TGTGCCAGCAGCTTAGCCGGCGGGGTTACTGAAGCTTTCTTT. Protein sequence: CASSLAGGVTEAFF.

The gene calls are TRBV18 and TRBJ1-1; TRBD1 agrees at 7 bases. The CDR3 runs to 15 residues. The germline CDR1 and CDR2 sequences are KGHSH and LQKENI. V trimming: 0 bases; J trimming: 4 bases; junction bases outside the gene matches: 5. This chain's CDR3 is CASSPPSTGVTEAFF. CDR3 in DNA: TGTGCCAGCTCACCACCCTCAACAGGGGTCACTGAAGCTTTCTTT. The full variable domain, its missing parts supplied by reference TRBV18 and TRBJ1-1, is NAGVMQNPRHLVRRRGQEARLRCSPMKGHSHVYWYRQLPEEGLKFMVYLQKENIIDESGMPKERFSAEFPKEGPSILRIQQVVRGDSAAYFCASSPPSTGVTEAFFGQGTRLTVV.

The J gene is TRBJ2-2, the V gene TRBV5-1; the D gene is possibly TRBD1 (6 bases). V was cut by 1 base and J by 4 bases, with 8 bases left in between. Looked up from germline, CDR1 is SGHRS and CDR2 is YFSETQ. The length of the CDR3 is 14 residues. The chain's CDR3 is CASSLKGVTGELFF. In DNA, the CDR3 is TGCGCCAGCAGCTTGAAGGGGGTCACCGGGGAGCTGTTTTTT.

Points on this clone: Within the sample, other DNA sequences also encode this same CDR3. The V call is TRBV2, the J call TRBJ1-2, with 7 positions matching TRBD1. This CDR3 is 15 amino acids long. The germline V gene encodes CDR1 SNHLY and CDR2 FYNNEI. V trimming: 7 bases; J trimming: 5 bases; junction bases outside the gene matches: 13. CDR3 sequence (DNA): TGTGCCAGCACCAATTTCGCACAGGGGAGATATGGCTACACCTTC. Translation: CASTNFAQGRYGYTF.

The chain couples TRBV25-1 to TRBJ1-4; 9 bases match TRBD1. CDR1 MGHDK and CDR2 SYGVNS come from the germline V gene. With V trimmed by 3 bases and J by 9 bases, 8 bases remained unmatched. This CDR3 is 15 amino acids long. CDR3 residues: CASSEAGTGPQKLFF. CDR3 sequence (DNA): TGTGCCAGCAGTGAGGCCGGGACAGGGCCCCAAAAACTGTTTTTT. Using reference TRBV25-1 and TRBJ1-4 for the parts outside the CDR3, the full variable domain is EADIYQTPRYLVIGTGKKITLECSQTMGHDKMYWYQQDPGMELHLIHYSYGVNSTEKGDLSSESTVSRIRTEHFPLTLESARPSHTSQYLCASSEAGTGPQKLFFGSGTQLSVL.

V gene TRBV11-2 combines with J gene TRBJ2-7, with 7 bases that match TRBD1. The V segment lost 2 bases and the J segment 2 bases; nucleotides outside the gene matches: 0. CDR1 is SGHAT, CDR2 FQNNGV, per germline. The CDR3 covers 13 residues. The CDR3 protein is CASSLTGAYEQYF. The CDR3 bases are TGTGCCAGCAGCTTAACAGGGGCCTACGAGCAGTACTTC.

The chain recombines TRBV30 with TRBJ1-1, with D perhaps TRBD1 (6 bases). V dropped 3 bases and J dropped 1 base, with 12 bases sitting between them. The CDR3 contains 14 residues. The V gene's germline CDR1 is GTSNPN and CDR2 SVGIG (reference sequence). The CDR3 protein is CAWRRAQGNTEAFF. The CDR3 coding sequence is TGTGCCTGGAGACGCGCACAGGGGAACACTGAAGCTTTCTTT. The variable domain in full, completed from reference TRBV30 and TRBJ1-1, reads SQTIHQWPATLVQPVGSPLSLECTVEGTSNPNLYWYRQAAGRGLQLLFYSVGIGQISSEVPQNLSASRPQDRQFILSSKKLLLSDSGFYLCAWRRAQGNTEAFFGQGTRLTVV.

V usage is TRBV29-1 and J usage is TRBJ2-7, with 11 bases identical to TRBD1. CDR3 size: 15 residues. The V and J ends lost 3 bases and 5 bases, in that order; junction bases with no gene match: 9. Looked up from germline, CDR1 is SQVTM and CDR2 is ANQGSEA. The CDR3 loop is CSVEGDRGNRNEQYF. Here the CDR3 DNA reads TGCAGCGTTGAGGGGGACAGGGGGAATCGGAACGAGCAGTACTTC.